What follows are 7 T cell receptor beta chains derived from one specimen sequenced in a study of T cells in Graves' hyperthyroidism and ophthalmopathy. RNA transcripts yielded amplified TCR beta CDR3 regions. An initial round of RT-PCR targeting the TCR CDR3 relied on the HTBI primer set. TCRdb independently ran MiXCR on the multiplex PCR reads; one entry per CDR3 protein. Of more than 550,000 distinct CDR3 sequences in the sample, approximately 19% were seen once. The sample was blood. These receptors all come from a woman aged 50 to 65 with Graves' hyperthyroidism that later progressed to Graves' ophthalmopathy.

This clonotype was found a few times. The V and J genes are TRBV13 and TRBJ1-1; no reliable D call. Trimming shortened V by 2 bases and J by 6 bases, and 7 bases separated the two germline ends. CDR3 length: 12 amino acids. CDR1 PRHDT and CDR2 FYEKMQ come from the germline V gene (reference sequence). CDR3 coding DNA: TGTGCCAGCAGCTTAATGTGGGCTGAAGCTTTCTTT. This gives the protein CASSLMWAEAFF.

This clonotype was seen repeatedly, ten times or more. This chain connects TRBV11-2 to TRBJ2-7; TRBD1 aligns across 8 bases. Trimming at V came to 5 bases and at J to 1 base, leaving 7 bases not matched to a gene. The CDR3 extends over 15 amino acids. Per the germline V gene, CDR1 is SGHAT and CDR2 is FQNNGV. This CDR3 is CASSGRDRSSYEQYF. CDR3 nucleotide sequence: TGTGCCAGCAGCGGTCGGGACAGGAGTTCCTACGAGCAGTACTTC.

The V call is TRBV20-1, the J call TRBJ2-5, with TRBD2 identical over 9 bases. This CDR3 is 15 amino acids long. Losses at the gene ends were 5 bases for V and 5 bases for J; bases not matched to a gene: 12. Germline CDR1 DFQATT, CDR2 SNEGSKA (reference sequence). The CDR3 DNA is TGCAGTGCTCCTGCGGCGGGGGGGCGTCAGGAGACCCAGTACTTC. Protein sequence: CSAPAAGGRQETQYF.

The genes are TRBV6-5 and TRBJ1-5; possible D gene TRBD1, 5 bases. V lost 0 bases and J lost 2, with 8 bases in between. Germline V lookup: CDR1 MNHEY, CDR2 SVGAGI. This CDR3 comprises 15 residues. The CDR3 DNA is TGTGCCAGCAGTTACTCGATACAGGGCAATCAGCCCCAGCATTTT. Amino acids: CASSYSIQGNQPQHF.

The chain combines TRBV9 with TRBJ1-5, with D tentatively TRBD1 (6 bases). Trimming stripped 2 bases from V and 7 bases from J, with 13 bases between. Looked up from germline, CDR1 is SGDLS and CDR2 is YYNGEE. CDR3 length: 14 residues. CDR3 in amino acids: CASSVGQGIQPQHF. The CDR3 bases are TGTGCCAGCAGCGTGGGGCAGGGGATCCAGCCCCAGCATTTT.

The table lists this clonotype with many counts. The chain uses TRBV2 and TRBJ1-2; D is undetermined. The germline V and J ends were trimmed by 3 bases and 7 bases, with 12 bases remaining between them. The V gene's germline CDR1 is SNHLY and CDR2 FYNNEI. The CDR3 covers 13 residues. In DNA, the CDR3 is TGTGCCAGCAGTGACCGGGGTTTGCGTGGCTACACCTTC. Residues: CASSDRGLRGYTF.

The rearrangement uses TRBV27 and TRBJ1-5, with D possibly matching TRBD1 (5 bases). V shed 8 bases and J shed 5 bases, with 16 bases lying between them. The germline gives CDR1 MNHEY, CDR2 SMNVEV (reference sequence). This CDR3 is built from 14 residues. The CDR3 nucleotides are TGTGCCAGCGCGCCGTCGGTGGGGGATCAGCCCCAGCATTTT. Its translation is CASAPSVGDQPQHF.